The 18 T cell receptor beta chains reported below all come from one sample, sequenced in a study of T cells in Graves' hyperthyroidism and ophthalmopathy. The CDR3 regions of TCR beta were amplified from RNA transcripts. An initial round of RT-PCR targeting the TCR CDR3 relied on the HTBI primer set. TCRdb processed the multiplex PCR reads anew with MiXCR; each CDR3 protein has one entry. Of approximately 600,000 distinct CDR3 sequences listed, about a fifth are singletons. Input material: blood. These receptors were taken from a man aged 25-45 years with Graves' ophthalmopathy.

Here the CDR3 reads CASSLRQGAFLTDTQYF. In nucleotides, the CDR3 is TGTGCCAGCAGCCTTAGACAGGGGGCATTTCTCACAGATACGCAGTATTTT. The gene calls are TRBV11-2 and TRBJ2-3; 10 bases line up with TRBD1. Germline V gene lookup returns CDR1 SGHAT and CDR2 FQNNGV. The CDR3 spans 17 residues. J lost 2 bases, V lost 5 bases, and 10 bases had no gene match.

V gene TRBV6-2 or TRBV6-3 combines with J gene TRBJ2-7; D is unresolved. V was trimmed by 2 bases and J by 3 bases, leaving 17 bases between them. The CDR3 covers 16 residues. Germline assignment: CDR1 MNHEY and CDR2 SVGEGT. In nucleotides, the CDR3 is TGTGCCAGCAGTTACCCGAGTCAGCCAGGTGGCTACGAGCAGTACTTC. As protein: CASSYPSQPGGYEQYF.

This clonotype showed up many times. The chain links TRBV5-5 to TRBJ2-1; 7 bases match TRBD2. The CDR3 length is 15 residues. V lost 2 bases to trimming and J lost 0 bases; unmatched junction nucleotides: 2. Germline V CDR1 and CDR2: SGHKS, YYEKEE (reference sequence). The CDR3 is CASSFRDYSYNEQFF. For the CDR3, the DNA is TGTGCCAGCAGCTTCCGGGACTACTCCTACAATGAGCAGTTCTTC.

This clonotype came up a few times. The chain joins TRBV28 to TRBJ2-3, with TRBD2 matching over 7 bases. The length of the CDR3 is 18 residues. Germline loops: CDR1 MDHEN, CDR2 SYDVKM. V lost 8 bases and J lost 4; bases outside the gene matches: 21. The CDR3 reads CASLSASLGLEGADTQYF. The DNA for the CDR3 is TGTGCCAGCCTTTCAGCCTCCCTAGGACTAGAGGGAGCAGATACGCAGTATTTT.

This clonotype occurred a few times. The chain recombines TRBV20-1 with TRBJ2-7; D possibly uses TRBD1 or TRBD2 (5 bases each). Looked up from germline, CDR1 is DFQATT and CDR2 is SNEGSKA (reference sequence). V was trimmed by 6 bases and J by 3 bases, leaving 21 bases between them. The CDR3 extends over 15 amino acids. The CDR3 sequence: CSARLRQGRGYEQYF. In DNA, the CDR3 is TGCAGTGCCAGACTACGGCAGGGAAGGGGCTACGAGCAGTACTTC.

This clonotype was picked up many times. CDR3 sequence reads: CASSGQTYQETQYF. In DNA form, the CDR3 reads TGTGCCAGCAGTGGACAGACGTACCAAGAGACCCAGTACTTC. This chain links TRBV2 with TRBJ2-5; maybe TRBD1 (5 bases). Germline values: CDR1 SNHLY, CDR2 FYNNEI. Trimming stripped 4 bases from V and 0 bases from J, with 9 bases between. The CDR3 has 14 residues.

This chain connects TRBV28 to TRBJ2-4; 7 positions agree with TRBD1. The CDR3 has 17 residues. The trim removed 3 bases at V and 0 bases at J, leaving 8 bases unmatched. Germline CDR1 and CDR2: MDHEN and SYDVKM. This CDR3 is CASSFGQDLLAKNIQYF. DNA of the CDR3: TGTGCCAGCAGTTTCGGACAGGACCTACTAGCCAAAAACATTCAGTACTTC.

The sample holds many counts of this clonotype. The V and J genes are TRBV27 and TRBJ2-1; TRBD2 aligns across 8 bases. J gave up 8 bases and V 1 base, and 10 bases lay outside the gene matches. Per the germline V gene, CDR1 is MNHEY and CDR2 is SMNVEV (reference sequence). The CDR3 is made up of 16 amino acids. The CDR3 is CASSLFPAGASYEQFF. The CDR3 region has the DNA TGTGCCAGCAGTTTATTCCCAGCGGGAGCGTCGTATGAGCAGTTCTTC.

This clonotype appeared a few times. The chain couples TRBV7-8 to TRBJ1-2; TRBD1 might be the D (5 bases). The CDR3 has 15 residues. V shed 5 bases and J shed 5 bases, with 18 bases lying between them. Germline lookup yields CDR1 SGHVS and CDR2 FQNEAQ. The CDR3 is CASSPPGPATYGYTF. CDR3 DNA sequence: TGTGCCAGCAGCCCCCCGGGGCCTGCTACGTATGGCTACACCTTC.

J is TRBJ1-1 and V is TRBV6-5; TRBD1 aligns across 7 bases. Germline V gene sequence: CDR1 MNHEY, CDR2 SVGAGI. V shed 2 bases and J 4 bases; nucleotides not matched to a gene: 7. This CDR3 has 15 amino acids. The chain's CDR3 is CASSYVPGGSTEAFF. CDR3 bases: TGTGCCAGCAGTTACGTTCCAGGGGGATCCACTGAAGCTTTCTTT.

This clonotype was picked up many times. V is TRBV28 and J is TRBJ1-2; maybe TRBD1 (6 bases). This CDR3 has 15 amino acids. CDR1 and CDR2 from the germline V gene are MDHEN and SYDVKM. Trimming left V 7 bases short and J 4 bases short, with 19 bases between. CDR3 in DNA: TGTGCCAGCACCCCTCGGGGGGCAGGGGCCTATGGCTACACCTTC. This translates into CASTPRGAGAYGYTF.

This clonotype was detected many times. This chain uses TRBV10-3 with TRBJ2-7, with TRBD2 identical over 7 bases. This CDR3 contains 12 residues. Losses at the gene ends were 8 bases for V and 3 bases for J; bases not matched to a gene: 4. The V gene's germline CDR1 is ENHRY and CDR2 SYGVKD. CDR3: CAIGRGDYEQYF. As DNA, the CDR3 is TGTGCCATCGGACGGGGGGACTACGAGCAGTACTTC.

This clonotype has ten or more counts. CDR3 residues: CASRPWDSNQPQHF. The CDR3 nucleotides are TGTGCCAGCAGGCCCTGGGACAGCAATCAGCCCCAGCATTTT. This sequence joins TRBV12-3 or TRBV12-4 and TRBJ1-5; maybe TRBD1 (5 bases). V shed 6 bases and J shed 1 base, with 10 bases lying between them. The CDR3 runs to 14 residues.

The chain is built from TRBV27 and TRBJ2-7, with D possibly TRBD2 on 6 matching bases. The CDR3 is 20 amino acids. The germline V and J ends were trimmed by 2 bases and 6 bases, with 32 bases remaining between them. From germline, CDR1 is MNHEY and CDR2 SMNVEV (reference sequence). The CDR3 sequence is CASSLGSGNTLAPITSEQYF. CDR3 nucleotide sequence: TGTGCCAGCAGTTTAGGTTCGGGCAATACCCTAGCGCCGATTACCTCCGAGCAGTACTTC.

In its sample, this clonotype was seen many times. V usage is TRBV3-1 and J usage is TRBJ2-1, with 8 bases that match TRBD1. The germline CDR1 and CDR2 sequences are LGHDT and YNNKEL (reference sequence). Losses at the gene ends were 5 bases for V and 12 bases for J; bases not matched to a gene: 12. The CDR3 has 14 residues. The CDR3 bases are TGTGCCAGCAGCTATGACAGGGGATTAGTCGGGCAGTTCTTC. It specifies CASSYDRGLVGQFF.

J is TRBJ2-1 and V is TRBV2; D remains ambiguous. CDR3 size: 10 residues. With 8 bases removed from V and 6 bases from J, the gap between germline ends came to 5 bases. Germline V gives CDR1 SNHLY, CDR2 FYNNEI. In nucleotides, the CDR3 is TGTGCCAGCGGTCTCAATGAGCAGTTCTTC. Translated, it gives CASGLNEQFF.

The chain employs TRBV11-2 and TRBJ2-5, with 7 positions matching TRBD1. Germline V gives CDR1 SGHAT, CDR2 FQNNGV. V lost 6 bases to trimming and J lost 12 bases; unmatched junction nucleotides: 19. CDR3 size: 15 residues. The CDR3 sequence: CASRRIGTVIATEYF. The CDR3 nucleotides read TGTGCCAGCAGAAGGATCGGGACAGTAATAGCCACGGAGTACTTC.

The chain uses TRBV30 and TRBJ2-7; 7 nucleotides line up with TRBD1. The CDR3 runs to 13 residues. Germline-derived CDR1 and CDR2 are GTSNPN and SVGIG (reference sequence). Germline trimming cut 2 bases from V and 3 bases from J; bases unmatched to any gene: 4. The CDR3 DNA reads TGTGCCTGGAGTTTGGCAGGGGGCTACGAGCAGTACTTC. This translates into CAWSLAGGYEQYF.